The clone carrying this TCR beta chain has more than one count but fewer than ten. The data are from a study of blood T cell repertoires in COVID-19. Study details: Acute and convalescent COVID-19 samples came from the United States, Italy and Spain. From T cells, B-cell-depleted T cells, or PBMCs came the material, which was cDNA or gDNA.

In the original workflow: Reference gene primer amplification in the assay estimated nucleated cell counts. Generated by immunoSEQ multiplex PCR, the TCRdb table keeps only in-frame clones and is missing some. The DNA gave D and trimming, while V, J and clone size come from that table. The sample records approximately 240,000 clones, roughly 84% being singletons. Germline V CDR1 and CDR2: MDHEN, SYDVKM. The CDR3 has 15 residues. V gave up 5 bases and J gave up 4 bases, with 14 bases separating them. The genes are TRBV28 and TRBJ2-2; weak D call: TRBD1 (7 bases). This TCR derives from a man aged 50-60 years who had recovered from COVID-19. Sequencing used peripheral blood. In nucleotides, the CDR3 is TGTGCCAGCAGTCTCGGGACAGCGGGCACCGGGGAGCTGTTTTTT. The encoded protein is CASSLGTAGTGELFF. The full variable domain, rest sourced from reference TRBV28 and TRBJ2-2, is DVKVTQSSRYLVKRTGEKVFLECVQDMDHENMFWYRQDPGLGLRLIYFSYDVKMKEKGDIPEGYSVSREKKERFSLILESASTNQTSMYLCASSLGTAGTGELFFGEGSRLTVL.